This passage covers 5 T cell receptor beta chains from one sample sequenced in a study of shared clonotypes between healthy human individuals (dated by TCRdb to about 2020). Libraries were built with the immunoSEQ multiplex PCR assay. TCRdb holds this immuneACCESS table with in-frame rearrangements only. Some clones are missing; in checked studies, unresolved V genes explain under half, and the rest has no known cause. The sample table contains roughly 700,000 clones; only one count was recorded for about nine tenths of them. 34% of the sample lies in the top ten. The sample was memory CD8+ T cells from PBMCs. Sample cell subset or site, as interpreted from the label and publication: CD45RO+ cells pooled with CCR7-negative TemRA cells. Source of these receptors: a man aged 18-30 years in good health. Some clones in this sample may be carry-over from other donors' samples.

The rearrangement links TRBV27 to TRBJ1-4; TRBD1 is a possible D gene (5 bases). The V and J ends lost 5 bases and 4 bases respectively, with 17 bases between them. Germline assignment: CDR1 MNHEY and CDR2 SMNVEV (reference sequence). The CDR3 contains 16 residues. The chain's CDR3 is CASSPGLGENNEKLFF. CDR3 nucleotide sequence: TGTGCCAGCAGTCCGGGACTTGGGGAGAATAATGAAAAACTGTTTTTT.

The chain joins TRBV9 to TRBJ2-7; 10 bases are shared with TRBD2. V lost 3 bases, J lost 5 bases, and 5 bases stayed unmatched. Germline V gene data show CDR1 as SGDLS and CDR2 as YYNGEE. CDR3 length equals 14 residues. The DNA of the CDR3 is TGTGCCAGCAGCGGAGGGACTAGCGCCCACGAGCAGTACTTC. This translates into CASSGGTSAHEQYF.

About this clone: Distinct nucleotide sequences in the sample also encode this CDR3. CDR3 region: CASSLTSSYEQYF. Written as DNA, the CDR3 is TGCGCCAGCAGCCTAACTAGCTCCTACGAGCAGTACTTC. The chain is built from TRBV5-1 and TRBJ2-7; possibly TRBD2 for D (5 bases). Germline V gene sequence: CDR1 SGHRS, CDR2 YFSETQ. The CDR3 runs to 13 residues. V was pared by 4 bases and J by 0 bases, with 8 bases between. Looking up the rest from reference TRBV5-1 and TRBJ2-7 gives the full variable domain: KAGVTQTPRYLIKTRGQQVTLSCSPISGHRSVSWYQQTPGQGLQFLFEYFSETQRNKGNFPGRFSGRQFSNSRSEMNVSTLELGDSALYLCASSLTSSYEQYFGPGTRLTVT.

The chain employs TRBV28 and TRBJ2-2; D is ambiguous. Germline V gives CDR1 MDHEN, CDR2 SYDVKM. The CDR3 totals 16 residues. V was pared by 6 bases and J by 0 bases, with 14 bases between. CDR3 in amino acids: CASSRGRTANTGELFF. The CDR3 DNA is TGTGCCAGCAGCCGAGGAAGGACGGCGAACACCGGGGAGCTGTTTTTT.

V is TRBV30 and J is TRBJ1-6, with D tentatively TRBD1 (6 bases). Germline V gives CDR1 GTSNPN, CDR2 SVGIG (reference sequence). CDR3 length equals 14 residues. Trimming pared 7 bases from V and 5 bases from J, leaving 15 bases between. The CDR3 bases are TGTGCCTTAAATACGGGGGGGCATAATTCACCCCTCCACTTT. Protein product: CALNTGGHNSPLHF.